A single sample gave rise to the 8 T cell receptor beta chains below, sequenced in a study of blood T cell repertoires in COVID-19. Method: immunoSEQ multiplex PCR; TCRdb's copy keeps in-frame clones and lacks some. The sample consists of 95,000 to 150,000 clones, around 77% of them appearing once. Sequences were obtained from peripheral blood. The receptors were gathered from a man aged 60-69 years with active or convalescent COVID-19.

The chain employs TRBV27 and TRBJ2-3; 12 bases are a match to TRBD2. The V and J ends lost 9 bases and 1 base, in that order; junction bases with no gene match: 11. Germline loops: CDR1 MNHEY, CDR2 SMNVEV (reference sequence). The CDR3 is 17 amino acids. CDR3: CASGTSGLRGGTDTQYF. The CDR3 coding sequence is TGTGCCAGTGGGACTAGCGGGCTCCGGGGTGGCACAGATACGCAGTATTTT.

The chain employs TRBV5-5 and TRBJ2-7; D might be TRBD2 (6 bases). The CDR3 loop spans 14 amino acids. Germline loops: CDR1 SGHKS, CDR2 YYEKEE (reference sequence). Trimming stripped 0 bases from V and 4 bases from J, with 11 bases between. CDR3 sequence (DNA): TGTGCCAGCAGCTTGGTGGGGGGACCTTACGAGCAGTACTTC. Its protein product is CASSLVGGPYEQYF.

This rearrangement joins TRBV7-6 to TRBJ2-7; D perhaps matches TRBD2 (5 bases). This CDR3 comprises 14 residues. CDR1 and CDR2 (germline): SGHVS, FNYEAQ. The V end was cut by 1 base, the J end by 1 base, with 8 bases between. The CDR3 bases are TGTGCCAGCAGCTTAGTTCGGGAATCCTACGAGCAGTACTTC. Amino acid sequence: CASSLVRESYEQYF.

This clone appeared once. The CDR3, as DNA: TGTGCCAGCAGCTTATCCTTGGTCCGCGCTGAAGCTTTCTTT. Its translation: CASSLSLVRAEAFF. V gene TRBV11-2 combines with J gene TRBJ1-1; D remains unclear. This CDR3 comprises 14 residues. Germline lookup yields CDR1 SGHAT and CDR2 FQNNGV. V shed 2 bases and J shed 6 bases, with 13 bases lying between them.

The chain couples TRBV5-4 to TRBJ2-7; D may be TRBD2 (5 bases). The germline gives CDR1 SGHNT, CDR2 YYREEE (reference sequence). The CDR3 has 14 residues. With 0 bases removed from V and 5 bases from J, the gap between germline ends came to 12 bases. The CDR3 region has the DNA TGTGCCAGCAGCTTGGCGGGGAAACGGGACGAGCAGTACTTC. Translating gives CASSLAGKRDEQYF.

CDR3 bases: TGTGCCAGTAGTGTTAAGAGCGAGCAGTACTTC. This codes for CASSVKSEQYF. V gene TRBV19 combines with J gene TRBJ2-7; no clear D gene. Trimming took 5 bases from V and 6 from J, leaving 8 bases between them. The CDR3 is 11 residues long. From germline, CDR1 is LNHDA and CDR2 SQIVND (reference sequence).

The chain uses TRBV6-2 or TRBV6-3 and TRBJ2-1; TRBD2 aligns across 9 bases. Germline assignment: CDR1 MNHEY and CDR2 SVGEGT. The CDR3 extends over 13 amino acids. Losses at the gene ends were 4 bases for V and 9 bases for J; bases not matched to a gene: 4. The CDR3 protein is CASSLAGVGEQFF. As DNA, the CDR3 is TGTGCCAGCAGTTTAGCGGGAGTCGGTGAGCAGTTCTTC.

The chain has TRBV15 and TRBJ1-6, with a tentative D call TRBD1 (5 bases). The CDR3 contains 17 residues. The germline CDR1 and CDR2 sequences are LNHNV and YYDKDF (reference sequence). The V end was cut by 0 bases, the J end by 9 bases, with 18 bases between. The CDR3 loop reads CATSRDPGGRAGSPLHF. In DNA form, the CDR3 reads TGTGCCACCAGCAGAGATCCGGGGGGTCGGGCGGGTTCACCCCTCCACTTT.